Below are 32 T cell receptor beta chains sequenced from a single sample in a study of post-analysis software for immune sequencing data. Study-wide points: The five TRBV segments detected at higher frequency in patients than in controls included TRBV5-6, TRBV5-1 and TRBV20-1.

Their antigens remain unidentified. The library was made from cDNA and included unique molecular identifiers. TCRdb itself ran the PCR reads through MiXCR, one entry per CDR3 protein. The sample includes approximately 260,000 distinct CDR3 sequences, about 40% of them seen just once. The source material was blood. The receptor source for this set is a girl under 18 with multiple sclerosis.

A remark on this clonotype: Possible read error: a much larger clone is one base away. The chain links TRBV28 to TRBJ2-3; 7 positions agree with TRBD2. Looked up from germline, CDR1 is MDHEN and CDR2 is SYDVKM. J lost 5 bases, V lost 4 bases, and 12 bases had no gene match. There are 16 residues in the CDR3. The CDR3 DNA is TGTGCCAGCAGTTCGGCAGCGGGGAGTATAAGAGATACGCAGTATTTT. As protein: CASSSAAGSIRDTQYF.

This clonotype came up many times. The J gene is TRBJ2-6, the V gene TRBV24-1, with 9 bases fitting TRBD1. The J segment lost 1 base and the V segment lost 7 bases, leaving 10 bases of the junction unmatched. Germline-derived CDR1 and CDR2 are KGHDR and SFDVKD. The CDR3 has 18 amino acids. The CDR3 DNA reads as TGTGCCACCAGCCCGGGACAGGGAATAAGTTCTGGGGCCAACGTCCTGACTTTC. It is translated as CATSPGQGISSGANVLTF.

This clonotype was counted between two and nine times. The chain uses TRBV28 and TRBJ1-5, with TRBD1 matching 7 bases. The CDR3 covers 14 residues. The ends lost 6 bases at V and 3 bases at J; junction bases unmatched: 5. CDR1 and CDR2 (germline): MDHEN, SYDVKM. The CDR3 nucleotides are TGTGCCAGCAGGGCGACAGGGTACAATCAGCCCCAGCATTTT. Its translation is CASRATGYNQPQHF.

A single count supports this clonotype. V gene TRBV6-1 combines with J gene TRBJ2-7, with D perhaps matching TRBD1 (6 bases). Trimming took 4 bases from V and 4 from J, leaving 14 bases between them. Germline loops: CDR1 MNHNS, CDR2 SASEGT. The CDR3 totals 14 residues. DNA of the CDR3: TGTGCCAGCAGTGTTGAACAGGGTAGATACGAGCAGTACTTC. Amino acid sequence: CASSVEQGRYEQYF.

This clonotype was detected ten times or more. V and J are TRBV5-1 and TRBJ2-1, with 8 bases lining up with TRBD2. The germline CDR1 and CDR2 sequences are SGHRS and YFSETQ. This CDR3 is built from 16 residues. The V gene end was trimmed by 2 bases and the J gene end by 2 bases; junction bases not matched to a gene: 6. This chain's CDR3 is CASSLLWRGAYNEQFF. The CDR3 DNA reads TGCGCCAGCAGCTTACTGTGGCGGGGGGCCTACAATGAGCAGTTCTTC. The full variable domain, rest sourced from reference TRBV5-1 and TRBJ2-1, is KAGVTQTPRYLIKTRGQQVTLSCSPISGHRSVSWYQQTPGQGLQFLFEYFSETQRNKGNFPGRFSGRQFSNSRSEMNVSTLELGDSALYLCASSLLWRGAYNEQFFGPGTRLTVL.

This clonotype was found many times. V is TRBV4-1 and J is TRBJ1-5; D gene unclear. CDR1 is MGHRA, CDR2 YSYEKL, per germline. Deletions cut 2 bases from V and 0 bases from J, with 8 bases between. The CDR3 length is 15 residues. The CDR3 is CASSQSESSNQPQHF. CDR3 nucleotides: TGCGCCAGCAGCCAATCGGAGAGTAGCAATCAGCCCCAGCATTTT.

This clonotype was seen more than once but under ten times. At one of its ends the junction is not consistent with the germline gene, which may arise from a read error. The CDR3 region has the DNA TGTGTCACCAGTGATCCGACAGGGAGCGGGAGGGGCAATGAGCAGTTCTTC. It codes for CVTSDPTGSGRGNEQFF. V gene TRBV24-1 combines with J gene TRBJ2-1; 10 bases are shared with TRBD2. The V gene's germline CDR1 is KGHDR and CDR2 SFDVKD. The CDR3 contains 17 residues.

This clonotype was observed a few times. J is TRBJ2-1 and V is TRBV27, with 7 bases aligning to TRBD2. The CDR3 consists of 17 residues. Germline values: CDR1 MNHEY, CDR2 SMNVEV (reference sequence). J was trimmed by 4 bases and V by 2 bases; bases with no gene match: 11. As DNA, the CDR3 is TGTGCCAGCAGTTTACTGGGTATAGCGGGTTTTTACAATGAGCAGTTCTTC. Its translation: CASSLLGIAGFYNEQFF.

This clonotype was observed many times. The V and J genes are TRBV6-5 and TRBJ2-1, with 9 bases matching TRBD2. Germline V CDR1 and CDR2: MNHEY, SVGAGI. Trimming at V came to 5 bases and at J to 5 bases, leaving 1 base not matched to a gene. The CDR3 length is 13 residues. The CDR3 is CASSLAGHNEQFF. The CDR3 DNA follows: TGTGCCAGCAGTCTAGCGGGGCACAATGAGCAGTTCTTC.

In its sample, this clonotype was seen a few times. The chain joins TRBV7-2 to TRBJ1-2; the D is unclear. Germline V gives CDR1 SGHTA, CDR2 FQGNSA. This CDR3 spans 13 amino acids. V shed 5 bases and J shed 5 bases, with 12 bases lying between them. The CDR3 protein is CASSLGGFYGYTF. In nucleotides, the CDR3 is TGTGCCAGCAGCCTAGGAGGTTTTTATGGCTACACCTTC.

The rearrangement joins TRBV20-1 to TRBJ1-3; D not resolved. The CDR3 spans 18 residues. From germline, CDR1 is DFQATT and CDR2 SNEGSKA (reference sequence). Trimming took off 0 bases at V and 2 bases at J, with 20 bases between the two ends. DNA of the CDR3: TGCAGTGCTAGAGATTATAGCACACAACCCAAACCTGGAAACACCATATATTTT. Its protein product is CSARDYSTQPKPGNTIYF.

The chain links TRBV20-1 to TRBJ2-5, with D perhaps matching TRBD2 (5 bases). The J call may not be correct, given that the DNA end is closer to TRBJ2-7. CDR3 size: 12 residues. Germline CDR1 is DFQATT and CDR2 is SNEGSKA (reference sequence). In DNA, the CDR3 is TGCAGTGCTACGGACTCGTACTACGAGCAGTACTTC. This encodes CSATDSYYEQYF.

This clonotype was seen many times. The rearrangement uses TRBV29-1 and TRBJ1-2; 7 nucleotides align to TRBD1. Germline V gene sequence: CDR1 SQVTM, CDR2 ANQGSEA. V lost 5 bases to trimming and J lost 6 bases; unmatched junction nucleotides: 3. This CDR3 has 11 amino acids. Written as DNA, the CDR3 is TGCAGCGTTTCAGGGACAGATGGCTACACCTTC. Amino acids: CSVSGTDGYTF.

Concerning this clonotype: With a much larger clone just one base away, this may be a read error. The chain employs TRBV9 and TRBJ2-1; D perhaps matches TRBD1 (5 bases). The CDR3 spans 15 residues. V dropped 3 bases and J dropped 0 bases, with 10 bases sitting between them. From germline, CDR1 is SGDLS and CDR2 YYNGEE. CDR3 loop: CASSGQPSSYNEQFF. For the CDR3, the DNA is TGTGCCAGCAGCGGACAGCCCAGCTCCTACAATGAGCAGTTCTTC.

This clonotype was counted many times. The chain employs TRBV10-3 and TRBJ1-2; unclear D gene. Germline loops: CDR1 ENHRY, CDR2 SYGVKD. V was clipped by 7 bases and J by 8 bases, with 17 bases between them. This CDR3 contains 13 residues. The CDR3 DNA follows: TGTGCCATCAATGACCGGGCCCTGGGGGGCTACACCTTC. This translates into CAINDRALGGYTF.

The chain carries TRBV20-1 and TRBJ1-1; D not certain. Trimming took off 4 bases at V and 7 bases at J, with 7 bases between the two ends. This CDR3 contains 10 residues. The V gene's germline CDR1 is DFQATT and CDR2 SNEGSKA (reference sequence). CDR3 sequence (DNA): TGCAGTGCTACGGTAGGTGAAGCTTTCTTT. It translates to CSATVGEAFF.

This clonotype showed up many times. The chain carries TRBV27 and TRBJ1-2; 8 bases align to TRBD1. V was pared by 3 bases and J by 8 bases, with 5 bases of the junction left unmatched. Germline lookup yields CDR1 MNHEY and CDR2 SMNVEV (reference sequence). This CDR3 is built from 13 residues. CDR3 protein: CASSFRTGKGYTF. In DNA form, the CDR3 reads TGTGCCAGCAGTTTCCGGACAGGGAAAGGCTACACCTTC.

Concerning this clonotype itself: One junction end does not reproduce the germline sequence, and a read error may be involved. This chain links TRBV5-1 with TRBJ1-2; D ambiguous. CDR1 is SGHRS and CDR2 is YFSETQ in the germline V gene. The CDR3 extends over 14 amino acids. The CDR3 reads CASSLTALSYGCTF. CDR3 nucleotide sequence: TGCGCCAGCAGCTTGACAGCCTTGAGCTATGGCTGCACCTTC.

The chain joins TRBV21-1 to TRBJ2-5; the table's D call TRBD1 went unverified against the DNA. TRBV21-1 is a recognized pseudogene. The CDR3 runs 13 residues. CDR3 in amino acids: CASSKDRGREQYF. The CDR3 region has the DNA TGTGCCAGCAGCAAGGACCGGGGGAGGGAGCAGTACTTC.

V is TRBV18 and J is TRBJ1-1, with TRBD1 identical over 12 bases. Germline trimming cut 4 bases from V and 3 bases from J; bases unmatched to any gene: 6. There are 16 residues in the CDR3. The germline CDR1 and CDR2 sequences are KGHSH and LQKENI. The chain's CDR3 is CASSLGTGGSDTEAFF. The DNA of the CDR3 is TGTGCCAGCTCACTCGGGACAGGGGGCTCGGACACTGAAGCTTTCTTT.

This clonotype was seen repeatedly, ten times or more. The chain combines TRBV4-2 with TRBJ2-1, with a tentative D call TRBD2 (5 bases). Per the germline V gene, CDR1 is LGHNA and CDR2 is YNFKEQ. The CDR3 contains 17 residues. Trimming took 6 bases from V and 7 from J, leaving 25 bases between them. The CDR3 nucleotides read TGTGCCAGCAGAACACCCGGCGGGTCACGAAAGGAAAATGAGCAGTTCTTC. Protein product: CASRTPGGSRKENEQFF.

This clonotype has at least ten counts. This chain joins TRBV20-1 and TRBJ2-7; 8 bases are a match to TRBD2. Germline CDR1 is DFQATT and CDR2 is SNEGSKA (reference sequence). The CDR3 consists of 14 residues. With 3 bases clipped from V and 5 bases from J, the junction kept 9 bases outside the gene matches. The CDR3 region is CSASKAGATHEQYF. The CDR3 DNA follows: TGCAGTGCTAGTAAAGCGGGAGCAACCCACGAGCAGTACTTC.

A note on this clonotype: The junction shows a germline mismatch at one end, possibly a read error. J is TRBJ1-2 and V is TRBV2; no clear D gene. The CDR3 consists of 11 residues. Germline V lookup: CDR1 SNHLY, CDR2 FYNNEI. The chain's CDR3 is CASSDSYGYTF. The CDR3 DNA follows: TGTGCCAGCAGTGACAGTTATGGCTACACCTTT.

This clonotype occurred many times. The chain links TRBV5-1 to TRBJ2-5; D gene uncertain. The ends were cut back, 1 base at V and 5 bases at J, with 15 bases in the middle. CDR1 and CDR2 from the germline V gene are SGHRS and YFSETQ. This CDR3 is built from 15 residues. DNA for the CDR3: TGCGCCAGCAGCTTGATACTCCATATGGGGGAGACCCAGTACTTC. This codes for CASSLILHMGETQYF.

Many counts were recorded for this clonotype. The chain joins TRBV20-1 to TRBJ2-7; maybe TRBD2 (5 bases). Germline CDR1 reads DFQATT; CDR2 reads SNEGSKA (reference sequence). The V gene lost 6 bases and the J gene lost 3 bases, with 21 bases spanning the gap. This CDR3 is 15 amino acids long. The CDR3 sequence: CSAQAALLGVYEQYF. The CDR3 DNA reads TGCAGTGCCCAAGCGGCGCTCTTAGGAGTCTACGAGCAGTACTTC.

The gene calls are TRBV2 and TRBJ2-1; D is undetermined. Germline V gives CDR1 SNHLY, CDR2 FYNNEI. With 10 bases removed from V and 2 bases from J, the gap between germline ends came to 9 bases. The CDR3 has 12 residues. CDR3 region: CATQSTYNEQFF. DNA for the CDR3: TGTGCCACCCAATCTACCTACAATGAGCAGTTCTTC.

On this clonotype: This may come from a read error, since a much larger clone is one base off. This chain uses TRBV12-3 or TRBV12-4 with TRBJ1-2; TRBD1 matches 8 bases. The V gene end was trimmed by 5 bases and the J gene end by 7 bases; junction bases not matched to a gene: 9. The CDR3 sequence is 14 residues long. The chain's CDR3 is CASSRTGKIGGYTF. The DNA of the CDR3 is TGTGCCAGCAGTAGGACAGGGAAGATTGGTGGCTACACCTTC.

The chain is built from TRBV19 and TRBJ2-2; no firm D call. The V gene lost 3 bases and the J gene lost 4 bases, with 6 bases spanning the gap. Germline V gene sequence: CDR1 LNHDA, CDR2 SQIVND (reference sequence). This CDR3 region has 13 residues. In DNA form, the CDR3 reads TGTGCCAGTAGTATCTCTTTCACCGGGGAGCTGTTTTTT. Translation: CASSISFTGELFF.

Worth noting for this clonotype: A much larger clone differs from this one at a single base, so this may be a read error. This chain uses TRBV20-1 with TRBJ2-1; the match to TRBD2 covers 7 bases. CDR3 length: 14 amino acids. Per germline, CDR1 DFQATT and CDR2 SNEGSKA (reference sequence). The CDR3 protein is CSARGGRAYNELFF. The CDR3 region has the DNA TGCAGTGCTAGAGGTGGGAGGGCCTACAATGAGCTGTTCTTC.

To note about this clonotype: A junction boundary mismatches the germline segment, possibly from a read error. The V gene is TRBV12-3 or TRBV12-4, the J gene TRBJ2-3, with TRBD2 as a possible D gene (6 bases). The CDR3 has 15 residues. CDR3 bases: TGTGCCAGCAGTTTAGGCGGGGTTAGAGCAGATGCGCAGTATTTT. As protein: CASSLGGVRADAQYF.

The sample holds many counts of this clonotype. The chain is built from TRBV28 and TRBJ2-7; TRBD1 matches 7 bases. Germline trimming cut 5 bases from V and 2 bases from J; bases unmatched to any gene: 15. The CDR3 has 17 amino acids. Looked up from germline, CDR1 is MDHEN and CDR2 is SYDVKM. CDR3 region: CASSRDVGGGMTYEQYF. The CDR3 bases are TGTGCCAGCAGTCGGGACGTAGGGGGCGGAATGACCTACGAGCAGTACTTC.

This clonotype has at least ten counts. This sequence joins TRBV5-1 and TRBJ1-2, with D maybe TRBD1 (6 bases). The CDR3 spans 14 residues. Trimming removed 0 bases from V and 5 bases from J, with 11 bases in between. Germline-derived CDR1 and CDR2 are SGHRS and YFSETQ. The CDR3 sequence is CASSLAPGQYGYTF. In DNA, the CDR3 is TGCGCCAGCAGCTTGGCCCCCGGACAGTATGGCTACACCTTC.